This TCR beta chain emerged from a study of cytomegalovirus exposure and HLA in healthy donors (dated by TCRdb to 2017 to 2019). With regard to the full study: An earlier analysis of around 600 of the donors reported roughly 300 Gb of sequence data and 100 million to 140 million unique TCR beta sequences from 150 million to 200 million T cells. Roughly 320 gigabases of sequencing data and roughly 81 million unique TCR sequences made up an early release that covered several hundred HLA-typed donors. Among the approximately 400 genotyped donors, approximately 82% belonged to the genetic ancestry cluster associated with self-reported Caucasian donors. The study was designed to test whether signatures of past pathogen exposure could be identified by cataloging public T cell receptors. The study used immunosequencing to profile the T cell repertoires of 666 subjects and linked those repertoires to cytomegalovirus serostatus. A separate validation cohort of over a hundred different subjects was used in addition to the approximately 670-subject first cohort. High-throughput TCR immunosequencing, statistical association of individual TCRs with disease status, and machine learning were combined to predict cytomegalovirus infection status. A later analysis re-examined previously published TCR beta repertoires from around 670 donors and added high-resolution HLA genotyping to investigate patterns of TCR occurrence. Rather than drawing on any new phenotypic data, the later analysis identified candidate immune exposures from TCR beta sequences and the way those sequences occurred across donors. To decide whether each TCR beta V gene segment behaved as functional or pseudogenic, an earlier analysis of some 600 of the donors relied on high-throughput TCR beta sequencing. Donor age, sex, ethnicity and CMV serostatus were compiled together with the repertoire data. A later genetic analysis took genome-wide SNP genotypes for about 55% of the roughly 700 donors and used that subset as a discovery cohort. All discovery cohort repertoires had been generated using a single sequencing platform. Class I and class II HLA loci were covered by the typing at four-digit resolution. Typing coverage differed by locus: A, B, C, DRB1 and DQB1 were typed in roughly 620-640 donors, DQA1 in roughly 510, DPA1 in approximately 600, and DPB1 in approximately 450. Roughly 5 DR-DQ haplotypes were handled as single units for association and clustering, since linkage in the cohort was strong. On average, around 200,000 unique TCR beta nucleotide sequences were sequenced per donor among 398 genotyped donors of the cohort, with roughly a sixth of those sequences being non-productive. Findings and caveats that apply to the study as a whole: Only TCR beta chains were sequenced in this cohort, and the absence of alpha or paired-chain data limited detectable features. Linkage disequilibrium might explain the correlated functional status among segregating V segments, but an unknown experimental factor could not be ruled out. Broadly in line with IMGT annotations, most TCR beta V segments showed up in productive rearrangements about 87% or about 30% of the time in an earlier analysis of a few hundred of the donors. The authors suggested that the approach could potentially be extended to other disease states and immunological phenotypes. A later genetic analysis associated a missense DCLRE1C variant with V-gene and J-gene trimming of TCR beta chains, and an independent cohort replicated the association. The only immune exposure information available for the cohort was CMV serostatus. A later analysis associated approximately 17,000 TCR beta sequences with specific HLA alleles at a false discovery rate of 0.05. The sequencing pipeline was judged likely to have produced a cluster of highly shared sequence variants as a technical artifact. Sequencing depth was assumed to be roughly uniform across donors in the presence/absence analyses, though that assumption may not hold. In vitro tests confirmed that a few of the cytomegalovirus-associated TCR beta chains recognize cytomegalovirus antigens. When HLA alleles, especially DR and DQ, strongly co-occurred, attributing TCR associations to individual alleles was difficult. According to a later analysis, most CMV-associated TCR beta chains appeared to be HLA-restricted, and the HLA associations seemed to be driven largely by CMV exposure. A later genetic analysis reported fewer N-insertions in productive TCRs among donors in an Asian-associated ancestry cluster than the approximately 700-donor mean. Because some donors lacked HLA typing at each locus, the association tests relied only on the typed subset. While some public TCRs were present in many individuals, most TCR sequences turned up only very rarely across donors. A further reported finding was that TCR beta sequences accurately predicted the HLA-A and HLA-B alleles for most subjects in the first cohort. The classifier was reported to diagnose cytomegalovirus status with high specificity and sensitivity in both the original cohort and the validation cohort. In a later analysis, HLA-associated TCR beta chains were found to be more clonally expanded and to have lower generation probabilities than equally common non-associated chains. The 87-base-pair reads could not distinguish some IMGT-functional V segments, including TRBV6-2 and TRBV6-3, so those segments were excluded. The study listed 150 to 200 TCR beta chains as associated with cytomegalovirus. Because counts were too low, 15 to 20 rarely observed V segments, including chromosome 9 orphons, were excluded from the earlier analysis of 500 to 700 of the donors. In a later analysis, TCR association rates were found to vary across HLA loci, with the most associated TCRs seen for DRB1 alleles and the fewest for HLA-C alleles. According to a later analysis, parvovirus B19, influenza, CMV and Epstein-Barr virus appeared linked to several top co-occurrence clusters.

Trimming costs V 2 bases and J 5 bases, and their ends lie 15 bases apart. Taken from the germline V gene, the CDR1 and CDR2 loops are MNHNS and SASEGT. The CDR3 starts with the cysteine, ends with the phenylalanine, and has 15 residues. Only the CDR3 portion is preserved as DNA: 45 bases, with reading frame beginning at the first base. This clone turned up a few times. Its cognate antigen has yet to be identified. Base qualities are not recorded, but no much larger clone differs from it by a single base. The cohort consisted of fewer than 700 healthy bone marrow donors. All cohort members were sampled while nominally healthy, although unrecorded immune exposures were likely present. The donor tested CMV seronegative and was one of the 352 seronegative cohort members. A peripheral blood sample was provided by each donor, and peripheral blood mononuclear cells were used for TCR beta sequencing. Genomic DNA extraction from the blood cell samples was performed with the Qiagen DNeasy Blood Extraction Kit.

Libraries were built with the immunoSEQ multiplex PCR assay. A mixture of 60 forward primers for TCR Vbeta segments and 13 reverse primers for TCR Jbeta segments was used in the multiplex PCR. The CDR3 region of rearranged TCR beta genes was amplified from genomic DNA with a multiplex PCR assay. The amplified TCR beta libraries were sequenced on the Illumina HiSeq System as 87-base-pair reads. The study's processing was this. A later analysis counted approximately 84 million unique TCR beta chains across the 550 to 750 repertoires, and some 12 million of these chains were shared by at least two donors. A nearest-neighbor algorithm error-corrected the raw reads and collapsed the reads into unique sequences, merging closely related sequences to remove PCR and sequencing errors. CDR3 sequences were aligned to IMGT reference sequences to assign V, D and J gene segments. For a sequence to be retained, at least a six-nucleotide match to both a V gene segment and a J gene segment was required. Rearrangements were called productive when the CDR3 lacked stop codons and stayed in frame with V and J; all others were non-productive. Following IMGT convention, CDR3 was defined as the stretch from the second conserved V-encoded cysteine to the conserved J-encoded phenylalanine. The earlier analysis of about 590 of the donors excluded sequences that lacked an unambiguous match to a single V gene segment. An earlier analysis of some 610 of the donors called V segments functional above 56.7% productive rearrangements and segregating when the between-donor standard deviation exceeded 5%. To diagnose cytomegalovirus status from the catalog of TCR beta chain sequences, a statistical classification framework was built. A later analysis assigned V and J genes by comparing TCR nucleotide sequences with IMGT/GENE-DB human TR gene sequences. The TCRdist pipeline was used in a later analysis to assign CDR3 sequences and most-parsimonious VDJ recombination scenarios. In a later analysis, every TCR beta chain was defined by the combination of its CDR3 amino acid sequence and its V-gene family, and reads without a unique V-gene family were dropped. In a later analysis, 500 to 700 highly shared, low-generation-probability nucleotide sequences were removed to address suspected cross-contamination and a sequencing artifact. For each public chain, a later analysis derived a clonal expansion index from normalized ranks of inferred template counts within each repertoire. In a later analysis, generation probabilities were computed using a VDJ recombination model fitted to out-of-frame rearrangements, and the results were checked against IGoR. In a later analysis, hypergeometric tests were used to score TCR-TCR, TCR-HLA and TCR-CMV co-occurrence, with a repertoire-size bias correction applied to TCR pairs. In a later analysis, false discovery rates were estimated by permuting HLA or CMV assignments 20 times. In a later analysis, co-occurring TCRs were grouped with DBSCAN, and TCRdist sequence similarity was added when clustering was performed within HLA-allele-positive subsets. Co-occurrence clustering excluded repertoires with fewer than 30,000 or more than 120,000 public chains, plus five with anomalous nucleotide sharing. Imported from immuneACCESS, the table was reduced by TCRdb to in-frame sequences with V and J called. These copies leave out some clones; in studies compared against another copy, an unresolved V gene accounts for under half, and the cause of the remainder is not known. That table furnishes V, J and clone size, whereas the DNA furnished D and trimming. This sample holds about 200,000 clones; 60% to 80% were observed only once. The top ten clonotypes cover less than 3.5% of the sample.

The origin of this receptor is a woman aged 25-40 years in good health and CMV-seronegative. The sample taken for sequencing was PBMCs. This chain is built from TRBV6-1 and TRBJ1-1; TRBD1 might be the D gene, on 6 matching bases. The CDR3 reads as follows: CASSEFGGARTEAFF. Read as DNA, the sequence is TGTGCCAGCAGTGAATTTGGGGGGGCACGGACTGAAGCTTTCTTT.